This is a list of T cell receptor beta chains from one sample in a study of blood T cell repertoires in COVID-19. Assay: immunoSEQ multiplex PCR; the TCRdb copy retains only in-frame clones and omits some. Here the sample spans approximately 300,000 clones, more than 80% being singletons. The sample taken for sequencing was peripheral blood. These receptors originate from a woman aged 40 to 50 with acute or convalescent COVID-19. Each CDR3 is given with its conserved first and last residue. The order of the fields is CDR3 length, D gene, V gene, J gene, CDR3 protein, CDR3 DNA. A D gene is named only where the DNA matches it firmly.

length: 11
D: -
V: TRBV19
J: TRBJ1-2
CDR3: CASRYRDGYTF
DNA: TGTGCCAGCAGATACAGGGATGGCTACACCTTC

length: 14
D: TRBD1
V: TRBV5-8
J: TRBJ1-5
CDR3: CASSLMQGALAQHF
DNA: TGTGCCAGCAGCTTGATGCAGGGGGCCTTAGCCCAGCATTTT

length: 12
D: -
V: TRBV7-8
J: TRBJ1-2
CDR3: CASSASRRGYTF
DNA: TGTGCCAGCAGCGCCTCCCGGAGGGGCTACACCTTC

length: 15
D: TRBD2
V: TRBV5-1
J: TRBJ2-3
CDR3: CASSFTSGYTDTQYF
DNA: TGCGCCAGCAGCTTCACTAGCGGTTACACAGATACGCAGTATTTT

length: 15
D: -
V: TRBV6-5
J: TRBJ2-3
CDR3: CASSYTQRQSDTQYF
DNA: TGTGCCAGCAGTTACACGCAACGACAGTCAGATACGCAGTATTTT

length: 14
D: -
V: TRBV6-1
J: TRBJ1-5
CDR3: CASSELTGNQPQHF
DNA: TGTGCCAGCAGTGAGCTGACAGGCAATCAGCCCCAGCATTTT

length: 12
D: -
V: TRBV12-3/TRBV12-4
J: TRBJ1-2
CDR3: CASSLRGTGYTF
DNA: TGTGCCAGCAGTTTAAGGGGGACTGGCTACACCTTC

length: 15
D: -
V: TRBV18
J: TRBJ1-4
CDR3: CASSTSGIMYEKLFF
DNA: TGTGCCAGCTCAACGTCCGGGATTATGTATGAAAAACTGTTTTTT

length: 19
D: TRBD2
V: TRBV15
J: TRBJ2-1
CDR3: CATSREKTSGGQGYNEQFF
DNA: TGTGCCACCAGCAGAGAGAAAACTAGCGGGGGCCAAGGGTACAATGAGCAGTTCTTC

length: 12
D: -
V: TRBV15
J: TRBJ1-2
CDR3: CATSTPGYGYTF
DNA: TGTGCCACCAGCACTCCAGGGTATGGCTACACCTTC

length: 14
D: -
V: TRBV24-1
J: TRBJ1-2
CDR3: CATSSELLNYGYTF
DNA: TGTGCCACCAGTTCAGAGCTACTAAACTATGGCTACACCTTC

length: 14
D: TRBD2
V: TRBV30
J: TRBJ2-2
CDR3: CAWRGDYHTGELFF
DNA: TGTGCCTGGAGGGGGGACTACCACACCGGGGAGCTGTTTTTT

length: 13
D: -
V: TRBV3-1/TRBV3-2
J: TRBJ1-2
CDR3: CASSQGPSYGYTF
DNA: TGTGCCAGCAGCCAAGGGCCCTCGTATGGCTACACCTTC

length: 17
D: TRBD2
V: TRBV10-3
J: TRBJ2-1
CDR3: CAISARAGTSGDNEQFF
DNA: TGTGCCATCAGCGCAAGAGCCGGGACTAGCGGGGACAATGAGCAGTTCTTC

length: 15
D: -
V: TRBV3-1/TRBV3-2
J: TRBJ1-3
CDR3: CASTFRGSPGNTIYF
DNA: TGTGCCAGCACCTTCAGGGGATCTCCTGGAAACACCATATATTTT

length: 16
D: -
V: TRBV7-8
J: TRBJ1-3
CDR3: CASSLRWGVSGNTIYF
DNA: TGTGCCAGCAGCTTAAGGTGGGGCGTGTCTGGAAACACCATATATTTT